The entry that follows covers one T cell receptor beta chain sequence. Antigen: not known. This entry comes from a study of cytomegalovirus exposure and HLA in healthy donors. Clones were sequenced by immunoSEQ multiplex PCR, and TCRdb holds only the in-frame ones, with some missing. The table has around 80,000 clones, roughly 96% seen once. CDR3 length: 16 amino acids. The germline gives CDR1 SGHAT, CDR2 FQNNGV. Trimming cost V 5 bases and J 1 base, with 17 bases left between them. Study conclusions and caveats: Overall, about 160 TCR beta chains were annotated as cytomegalovirus-associated. Clusters of TCRs from the first cohort tended to co-occur in the 100 to 150 validation repertoires (as a later analysis found).

The study drew the donors from its approximately 110-subject validation cohort, separate from the roughly 700-subject first cohort. Sequencing used PBMCs. The chain couples TRBV11-2 to TRBJ1-1; D ambiguous. This TCR was sampled from a woman younger than 30 in good health and CMV-seronegative. The CDR3, as DNA: TGTGCCAGCAGCCCAAGGGCGGCCCGGGGGAACACTGAAGCTTTCTTT. It codes for CASSPRAARGNTEAFF. Combining the CDR3 with reference TRBV11-2 and TRBJ1-1 gives the whole variable domain EAGVAQSPRYKIIEKRQSVAFWCNPISGHATLYWYQQILGQGPKLLIQFQNNGVVDDSQLPKDRFSAERLKGVDSTLKIQPAKLEDSAVYLCASSPRAARGNTEAFFGQGTRLTVV.